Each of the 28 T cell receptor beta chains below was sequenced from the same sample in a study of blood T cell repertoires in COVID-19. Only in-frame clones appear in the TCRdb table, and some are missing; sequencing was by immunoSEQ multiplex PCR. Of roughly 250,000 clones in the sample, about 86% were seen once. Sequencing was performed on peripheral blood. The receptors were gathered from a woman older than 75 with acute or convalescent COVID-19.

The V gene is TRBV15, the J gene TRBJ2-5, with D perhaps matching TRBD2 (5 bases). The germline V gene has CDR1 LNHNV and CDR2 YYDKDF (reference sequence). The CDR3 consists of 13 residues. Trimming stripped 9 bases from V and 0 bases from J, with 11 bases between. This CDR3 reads CATAGRNQETQYF. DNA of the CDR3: TGTGCCACGGCGGGCAGAAACCAAGAGACCCAGTACTTC.

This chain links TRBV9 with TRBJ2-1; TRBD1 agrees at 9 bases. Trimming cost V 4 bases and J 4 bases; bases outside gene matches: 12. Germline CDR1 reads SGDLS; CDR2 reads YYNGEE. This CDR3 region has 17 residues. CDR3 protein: CASSITGTGHSYNEQFF. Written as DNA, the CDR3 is TGTGCCAGCAGCATCACCGGGACAGGGCATTCATACAATGAGCAGTTCTTC.

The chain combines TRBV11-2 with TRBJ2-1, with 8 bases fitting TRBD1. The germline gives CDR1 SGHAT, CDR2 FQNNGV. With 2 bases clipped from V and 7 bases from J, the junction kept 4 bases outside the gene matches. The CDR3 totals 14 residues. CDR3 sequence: CASSLSTGDNEQFF. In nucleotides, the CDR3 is TGTGCCAGCAGCTTATCGACAGGGGATAATGAGCAGTTCTTC.

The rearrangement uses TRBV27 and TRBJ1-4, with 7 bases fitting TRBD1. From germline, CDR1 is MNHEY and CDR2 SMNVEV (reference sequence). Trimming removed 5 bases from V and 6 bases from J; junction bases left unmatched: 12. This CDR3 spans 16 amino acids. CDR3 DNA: TGTGCCAGCAGTCGGGCGAGACAGGGTTGGCATGAAAAACTGTTTTTT. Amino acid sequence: CASSRARQGWHEKLFF.

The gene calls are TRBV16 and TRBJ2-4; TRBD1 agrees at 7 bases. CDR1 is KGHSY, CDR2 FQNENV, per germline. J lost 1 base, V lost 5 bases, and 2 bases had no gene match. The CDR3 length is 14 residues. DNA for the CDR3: TGTGCCAGCAGCGAGACAGGGGCCAAAAACATTCAGTACTTC. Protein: CASSETGAKNIQYF.

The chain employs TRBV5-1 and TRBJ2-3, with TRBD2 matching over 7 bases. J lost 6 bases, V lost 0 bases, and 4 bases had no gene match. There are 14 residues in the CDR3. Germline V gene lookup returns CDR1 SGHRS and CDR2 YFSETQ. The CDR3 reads CASSLEASGDTQYF. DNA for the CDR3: TGCGCCAGCAGCTTGGAGGCTAGCGGTGATACGCAGTATTTT. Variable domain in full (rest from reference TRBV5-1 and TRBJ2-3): KAGVTQTPRYLIKTRGQQVTLSCSPISGHRSVSWYQQTPGQGLQFLFEYFSETQRNKGNFPGRFSGRQFSNSRSEMNVSTLELGDSALYLCASSLEASGDTQYFGPGTRLTVL.

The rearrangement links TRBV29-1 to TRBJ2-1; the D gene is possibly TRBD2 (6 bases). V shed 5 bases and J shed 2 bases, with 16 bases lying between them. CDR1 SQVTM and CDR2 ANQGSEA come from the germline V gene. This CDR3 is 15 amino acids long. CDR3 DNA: TGCAGCGTTCCCGACCGGGACTTCGCCTACAATGAGCAGTTCTTC. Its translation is CSVPDRDFAYNEQFF.

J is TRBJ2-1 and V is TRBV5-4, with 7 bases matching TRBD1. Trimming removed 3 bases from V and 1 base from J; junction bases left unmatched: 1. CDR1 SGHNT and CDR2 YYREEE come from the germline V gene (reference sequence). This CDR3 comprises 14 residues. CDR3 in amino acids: CASSSGQSYNEQFF. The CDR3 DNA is TGTGCCAGCAGCTCGGGACAGTCCTACAATGAGCAGTTCTTC.

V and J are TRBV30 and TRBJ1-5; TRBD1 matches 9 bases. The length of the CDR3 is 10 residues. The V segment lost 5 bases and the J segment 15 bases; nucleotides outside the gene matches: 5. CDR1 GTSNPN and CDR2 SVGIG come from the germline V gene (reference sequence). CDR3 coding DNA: TGTGCCTGGGGAGACAGGGGGGCGCATTTT. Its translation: CAWGDRGAHF.

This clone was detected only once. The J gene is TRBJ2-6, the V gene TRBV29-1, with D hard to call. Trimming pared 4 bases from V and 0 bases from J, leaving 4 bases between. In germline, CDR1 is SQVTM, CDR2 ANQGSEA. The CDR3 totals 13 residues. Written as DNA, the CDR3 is TGCAGCGTTGCCCTCTCTGGGGCCAACGTCCTGACTTTC. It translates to CSVALSGANVLTF.

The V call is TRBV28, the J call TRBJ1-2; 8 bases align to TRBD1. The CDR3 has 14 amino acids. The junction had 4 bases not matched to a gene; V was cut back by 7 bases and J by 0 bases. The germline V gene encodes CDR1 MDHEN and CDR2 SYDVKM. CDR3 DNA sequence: TGTGCCAGCACTCCAGGGGGCTCTAACTATGGCTACACCTTC. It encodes CASTPGGSNYGYTF.

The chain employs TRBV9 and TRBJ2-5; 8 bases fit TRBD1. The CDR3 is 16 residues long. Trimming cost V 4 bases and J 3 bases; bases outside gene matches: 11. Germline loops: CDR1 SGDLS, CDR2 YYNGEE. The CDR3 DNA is TGTGCCAGCAGCACCCACCCGACAGGGGCTAAAGAGACCCAGTACTTC. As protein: CASSTHPTGAKETQYF.

CDR3 bases: TGTGCCAGCAGTACTACAGGGGACTATGGCTACACCTTC. Protein sequence: CASSTTGDYGYTF. V gene TRBV6-5 combines with J gene TRBJ1-2, with 7 bases fitting TRBD1. This CDR3 is built from 13 residues. The J segment lost 3 bases and the V segment lost 5 bases, leaving 3 bases of the junction unmatched. Germline values: CDR1 MNHEY, CDR2 SVGAGI.

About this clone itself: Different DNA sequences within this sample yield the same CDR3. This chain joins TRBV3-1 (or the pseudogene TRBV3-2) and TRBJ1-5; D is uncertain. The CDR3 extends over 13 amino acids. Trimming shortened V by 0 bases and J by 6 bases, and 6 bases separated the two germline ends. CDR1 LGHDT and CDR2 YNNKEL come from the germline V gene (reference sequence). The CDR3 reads CASSQDWSQPQHF. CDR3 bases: TGTGCCAGCAGCCAAGATTGGAGTCAGCCCCAGCATTTT.

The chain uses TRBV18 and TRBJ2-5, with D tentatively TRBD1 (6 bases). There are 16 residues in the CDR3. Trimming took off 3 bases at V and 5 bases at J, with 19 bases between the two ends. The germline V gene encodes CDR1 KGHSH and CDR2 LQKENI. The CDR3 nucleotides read TGTGCCAGCTCACCTCTACTGACAGGAACGTGGGAGACCCAGTACTTC. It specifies CASSPLLTGTWETQYF.

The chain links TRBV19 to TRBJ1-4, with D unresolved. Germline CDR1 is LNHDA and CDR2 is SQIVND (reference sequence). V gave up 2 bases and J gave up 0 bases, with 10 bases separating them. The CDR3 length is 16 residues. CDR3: CASSIRGYSTNEKLFF. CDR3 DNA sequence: TGTGCCAGTAGTATACGCGGATACTCAACTAATGAAAAACTGTTTTTT. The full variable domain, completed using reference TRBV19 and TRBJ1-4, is DGGITQSPKYLFRKEGQNVTLSCEQNLNHDAMYWYRQDPGQGLRLIYYSQIVNDFQKGDIAEGYSVSREKKESFPLTVTSAQKNPTAFYLCASSIRGYSTNEKLFFGSGTQLSVL.

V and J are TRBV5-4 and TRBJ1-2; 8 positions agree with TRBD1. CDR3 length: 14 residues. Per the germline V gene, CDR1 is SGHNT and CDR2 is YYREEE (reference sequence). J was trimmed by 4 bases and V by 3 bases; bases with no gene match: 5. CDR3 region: CASSYRDRSYGYTF. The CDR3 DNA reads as TGTGCCAGCAGCTACCGGGACAGGAGCTATGGCTACACCTTC.

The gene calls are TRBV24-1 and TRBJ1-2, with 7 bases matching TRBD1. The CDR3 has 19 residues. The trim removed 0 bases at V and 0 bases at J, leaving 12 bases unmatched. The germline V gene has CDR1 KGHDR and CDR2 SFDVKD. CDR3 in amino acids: CATSDLGQGDCRANYGYTF. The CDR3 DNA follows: TGTGCCACCAGTGATTTGGGCCAGGGGGATTGTCGAGCTAACTATGGCTACACCTTC.

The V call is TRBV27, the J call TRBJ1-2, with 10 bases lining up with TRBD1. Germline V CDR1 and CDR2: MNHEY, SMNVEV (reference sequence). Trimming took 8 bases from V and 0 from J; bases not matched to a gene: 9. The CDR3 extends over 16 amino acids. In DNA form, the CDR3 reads TGTGCCAGCCGACCGACAGGGGGCAGGACTAACTATGGCTACACCTTC. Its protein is CASRPTGGRTNYGYTF.

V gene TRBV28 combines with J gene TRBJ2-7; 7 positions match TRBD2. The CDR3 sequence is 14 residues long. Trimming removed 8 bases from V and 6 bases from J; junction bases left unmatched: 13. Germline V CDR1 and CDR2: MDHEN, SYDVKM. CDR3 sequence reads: CASLQGGGLGEQYF. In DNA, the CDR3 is TGTGCCAGCCTCCAGGGCGGGGGTCTCGGCGAGCAGTACTTC.

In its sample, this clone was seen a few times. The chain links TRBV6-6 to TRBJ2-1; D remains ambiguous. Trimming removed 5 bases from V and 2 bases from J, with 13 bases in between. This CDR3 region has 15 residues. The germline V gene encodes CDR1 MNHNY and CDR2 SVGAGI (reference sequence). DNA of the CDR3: TGTGCCAGCAGTACCAGGCAACCTGCCTACAATGAGCAGTTCTTC. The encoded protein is CASSTRQPAYNEQFF.

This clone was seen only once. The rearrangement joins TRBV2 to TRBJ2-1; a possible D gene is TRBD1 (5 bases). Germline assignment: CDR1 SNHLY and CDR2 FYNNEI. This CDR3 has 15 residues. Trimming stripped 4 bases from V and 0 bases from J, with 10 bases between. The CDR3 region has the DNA TGTGCCAGCAGTGTGACAGCGCACTCCTACAATGAGCAGTTCTTC. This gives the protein CASSVTAHSYNEQFF.

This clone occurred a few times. In DNA, the CDR3 is TGCGCCAGCAGCTTGGGGCAGGCCGCTACCGGGGAGCTGTTTTTT. Amino acid sequence: CASSLGQAATGELFF. The rearrangement links TRBV5-1 to TRBJ2-2; no firm D call. CDR1 is SGHRS, CDR2 YFSETQ, per germline. The germline V and J ends were trimmed by 0 bases and 5 bases, with 11 bases remaining between them. The CDR3 is made up of 15 amino acids.

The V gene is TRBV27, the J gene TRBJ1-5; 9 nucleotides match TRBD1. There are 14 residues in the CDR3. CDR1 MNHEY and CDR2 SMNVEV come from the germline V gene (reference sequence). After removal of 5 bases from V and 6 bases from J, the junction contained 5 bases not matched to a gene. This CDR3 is CASSGQGKGQPQHF. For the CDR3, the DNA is TGTGCCAGCAGTGGACAGGGGAAGGGTCAGCCCCAGCATTTT.

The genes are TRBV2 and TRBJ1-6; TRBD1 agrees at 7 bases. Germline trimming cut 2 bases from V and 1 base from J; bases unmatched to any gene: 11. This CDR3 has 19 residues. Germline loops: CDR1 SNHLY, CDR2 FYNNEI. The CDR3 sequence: CASSEFLGGPRSYNSPLHF. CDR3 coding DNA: TGTGCCAGCAGTGAATTCCTAGGGGGCCCGCGGTCCTATAATTCACCCCTCCACTTT.

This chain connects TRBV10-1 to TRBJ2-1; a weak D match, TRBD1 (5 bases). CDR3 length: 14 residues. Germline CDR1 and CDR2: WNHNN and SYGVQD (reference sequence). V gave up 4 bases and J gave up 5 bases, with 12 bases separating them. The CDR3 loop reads CASSVQGGDNEQFF. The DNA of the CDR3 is TGCGCCAGCAGTGTCCAGGGTGGTGACAATGAGCAGTTCTTC.

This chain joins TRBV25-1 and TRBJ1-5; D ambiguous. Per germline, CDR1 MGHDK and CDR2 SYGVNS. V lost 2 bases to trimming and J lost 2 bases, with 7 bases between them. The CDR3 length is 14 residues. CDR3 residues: CASSEHSRNQPQHF. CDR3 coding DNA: TGTGCCAGCAGTGAACACAGCCGCAATCAGCCCCAGCATTTT.

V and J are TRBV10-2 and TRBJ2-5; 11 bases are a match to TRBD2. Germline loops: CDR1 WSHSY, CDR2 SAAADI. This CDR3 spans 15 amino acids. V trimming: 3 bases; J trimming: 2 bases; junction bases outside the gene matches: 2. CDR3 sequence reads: CASSDSGGAQETQYF. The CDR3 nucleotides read TGCGCCAGCAGTGATAGCGGGGGGGCTCAAGAGACCCAGTACTTC.